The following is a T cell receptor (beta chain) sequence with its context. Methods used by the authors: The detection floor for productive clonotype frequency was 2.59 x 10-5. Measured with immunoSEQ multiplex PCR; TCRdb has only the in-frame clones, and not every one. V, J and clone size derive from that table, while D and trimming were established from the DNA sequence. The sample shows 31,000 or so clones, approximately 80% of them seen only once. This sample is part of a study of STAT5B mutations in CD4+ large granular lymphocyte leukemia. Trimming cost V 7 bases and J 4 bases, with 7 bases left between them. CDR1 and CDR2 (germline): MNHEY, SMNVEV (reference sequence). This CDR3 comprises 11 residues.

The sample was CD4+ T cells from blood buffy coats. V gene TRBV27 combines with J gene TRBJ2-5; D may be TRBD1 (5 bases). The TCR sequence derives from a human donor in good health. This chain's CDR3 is CASTRGETQYF. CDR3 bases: TGTGCCAGCACAAGGGGAGAGACCCAGTACTTC.